A selection of T cell receptor beta chains follows, all from one sample in a study of shared clonotypes between healthy human individuals. TCRdb keeps only in-frame clones here, not all; method: immunoSEQ multiplex PCR. The sample comprises some 1,600,000 clones, 95% to 99% of which are singletons, and 0.4% to 0.45% rests with the top ten. The sequencing sample was made of naive CD4+ T cells sorted from blood. The origin of the receptors is a man younger than 45 in good health. The CDR3 runs from the conserved cysteine through the conserved F or W. The D gene is left open where the match is weak. Part of the rows lack a size; the others show once, few, many or a class for expanded clones.

D | J | V | size | DNA | CDR3
TRBD1 | TRBJ2-3 | TRBV29-1 | - | TGCAGCGTCCGTCCGGGACAGGCGCGAGATACGCAGTATTTT | CSVRPGQARDTQYF
- | TRBJ1-2 | TRBV7-9 | - | TGTGCCAGCAGCTTAGTGGCGTCCTCGGTCGGTGGCTACACCTTC | CASSLVASSVGGYTF
TRBD2 | TRBJ2-3 | TRBV11-2 | - | TGTGCCAGCAGCTTGAGACTAGCCACAGATACGCAGTATTTT | CASSLRLATDTQYF
TRBD2 | TRBJ2-1 | TRBV13 | - | TGTGCCAGCAGCGTAAGCCCGAGCGGGGCAGGGCAGTTCTTC | CASSVSPSGAGQFF
- | TRBJ1-1 | TRBV11-2 | - | TGTGCCAGCAGCTTAACAGGGCCGAACACTGAAGCTTTCTTT | CASSLTGPNTEAFF
- | TRBJ2-7 | TRBV10-2 | - | TGCGCCAGCAGTGAAAAAGGGGTCTTGACATTCTACGAGCAGTACTTC | CASSEKGVLTFYEQYF
- | TRBJ1-5 | TRBV6-1 | - | TGTGCCATTACCCCGGGACATGCCTACAATCAGCCCCAGCATTTT | CAITPGHAYNQPQHF
- | TRBJ2-1 | TRBV29-1 | - | TGCAGCGTTGGGCGGAATGAGCAGTTCTTC | CSVGRNEQFF
- | TRBJ1-1 | TRBV19 | - | TGTGCCAGTAGCCCAACAAGGAACACTGAAGCTTTCTTT | CASSPTRNTEAFF
- | TRBJ2-2 | TRBV5-1 | - | TGCGCCAGCAGCGGCGGGACAGCGAACACCGGGGAGCTGTTTTTT | CASSGGTANTGELFF
- | TRBJ1-1 | TRBV27 | - | TGTGCCAGCAGTTTTAGGGCGTACACTGAAGCTTTCTTT | CASSFRAYTEAFF
- | TRBJ2-5 | TRBV27 | once | TGTGCCATCCTTCAAGAGACCCAGTACTTC | CAILQETQYF
- | TRBJ1-1 | TRBV29-1 | - | TGCAGCGCCTTTGGGGGCGGCACTGAAGCTTTCTTT | CSAFGGGTEAFF
TRBD1 | TRBJ2-5 | TRBV29-1 | - | TGCAGCGCAACAGGGGGCTATGGGCAAGAGACCCAGTACTTC | CSATGGYGQETQYF
- | TRBJ2-2 | TRBV9 | - | TGTGCCAGCAGCCCCCATGTTGGGCAGGGGAACACCGGGGAGCTGTTTTTT | CASSPHVGQGNTGELFF
TRBD1 | TRBJ1-5 | TRBV2 | - | TGTGCCAGCGGGACAGGGCTAGAGCCCCAGCATTTT | CASGTGLEPQHF
- | TRBJ2-5 | TRBV15 | - | TGTGCCACCAGCGGTCCAAGAGGGCGACAAGAGACCCAGTACTTC | CATSGPRGRQETQYF
- | TRBJ1-1 | TRBV29-1 | - | TGCAGCGTTGTCGTTAGGCTAGTACCGAACACTGAAGCTTTCTTT | CSVVVRLVPNTEAFF
- | TRBJ1-2 | TRBV15 | once | TGTGCCACCAGCACCCGAGACAACTATGGCTACACCTTC | CATSTRDNYGYTF
- | TRBJ1-1 | TRBV6-5 | once | TGTGCCAGCAGTTACTCTAGGTCAGGGCCGAACACTGAAGCTTTCTTT | CASSYSRSGPNTEAFF
- | TRBJ1-3 | TRBV28 | - | TGTGCCAGCAGGTCCTTCGGGGGGAACGGAAACACCATATATTTT | CASRSFGGNGNTIYF